What follows is one T cell receptor (beta chain) and its context. In this sample, this clone turned up once. No cognate antigen has been identified for it. There are no base qualities to consult, and no much larger clone falls within one base. CDR1 and CDR2, per the germline V gene, are MNHEY and SVGAGI. V sheds 6 bases and J sheds 6 bases, leaving 8 bases between their ends. The CDR3 sequence holds 12 residues, the cysteine and phenylalanine included. The read is trimmed to its CDR3 DNA, 36 bases read in frame from base 1. This record comes from a study of blood T cell repertoires in COVID-19 (dated by TCRdb to 2020 to 2021). Study-level background: Samples from collaborators originated in the United States, Italy and Spain and spanned both the acute and convalescent phases of COVID-19. The material from the prospective study consisted of cDNA or gDNA derived from T cells, B-cell-depleted T cells, or PBMCs. Deeply sampled blood TCRbeta repertoires from subjects exposed to, actively infected with, or recovered from COVID-19 were included in the dataset. A freely available public database, intended as a resource for researchers studying the immune response to SARS-CoV-2, is where the repertoires were released. The samples were drawn from two sources: the first 160 participants of the ongoing ImmuneRACE study, and over 950 subjects contributed by 6 global collaborators. Nearly every sample came with metadata listing a de-identified subject ID, COVID-19 status, age in years and sex. Where HLA class I and class II types were available, the types were taken from metadata supplied by the sample provider, not from assay-based typing.

TCRbeta CDR3 regions were amplified from genomic DNA by means of the immunoSEQ Assay, a bias-controlled multiplex PCR. In the source study's methods: Within the assay, amplification of reference gene primers was used to estimate how many nucleated cells each sample contained. Sequence reads were collapsed and filtered to measure the absolute abundance of every unique TCRbeta CDR3 rearrangement. For each sample, productive Simpson clonality was calculated as the square root of Simpson's diversity index across productive rearrangements. TCRdb retrieved this table from immuneACCESS and kept in-frame rearrangements only. Not all clones are present; in checked studies, unresolved V genes account for under half, and no reason is known for the remainder. V and J calls plus clone size are reproduced from that table; the DNA served to infer D and trimming. Recorded for this sample are about 250,000 clones; approximately 90% of them occurred a single time. Roughly 3% of the sample rests with the top ten.

Whole blood was collected in K2EDTA tubes by collaborating institutions according to the institutions' own protocols. Collaborator samples were shipped for TCRbeta analysis as frozen whole blood, isolated PBMCs, or DNA extracted from either sample type. Results the study describes overall, beyond this receptor: How much clinical and demographic metadata was included differed by source and by participant, and the metadata was provided uncurated.

The rearrangement joined TRBV6-5 to TRBJ2-2; the D gene identity is not certain. The source of this sequence is a man younger than 35 with active or convalescent COVID-19. Sequencing input: peripheral blood. CDR3 loop: CASSMAAGELFF. The DNA reads TGTGCCAGCAGCATGGCTGCCGGGGAGCTGTTTTTT.